This TCR beta chain was sequenced for a study of blood T cell repertoires in COVID-19 (dated by TCRdb to 2019 to 2021). In the study overall: Samples from collaborators originated in the United States, Italy and Spain and spanned both the acute and convalescent phases of COVID-19. The prospective study material was composed of cDNA or gDNA derived from T cells, B-cell-depleted T cells, or PBMCs. Subjects who had been exposed to COVID-19, were actively infected with it, or had recovered from it provided the deeply sampled blood TCRbeta repertoires that made up the dataset. The repertoires were released in a freely available public database meant as a resource for research on the immune response to SARS-CoV-2. Samples came from the ongoing ImmuneRACE study (first 160 participants) plus 1,254 subjects from 6 global collaborators. Nearly every sample came with metadata listing a de-identified subject ID, COVID-19 status, age in years and sex. Where available, HLA class I and class II types were obtained from metadata supplied by the sample provider rather than from assay-based typing.

The immunoSEQ Assay, a bias-controlled multiplex PCR, was used to amplify TCRbeta CDR3 regions from genomic DNA. In the authors' own workflow: Nucleated cell counts per sample were estimated from amplification of reference gene primers within the assay. Sequence reads were collapsed and filtered to measure the absolute abundance of every unique TCRbeta CDR3 rearrangement. For each sample, productive Simpson clonality was calculated as the square root of Simpson's diversity index across productive rearrangements. TCRdb obtained this table from immuneACCESS and retained in-frame rearrangements with V and J assigned. These tables miss some clones; where compared with another copy, unresolved V genes account for less than half of the shortfall, and the remainder is unexplained. Clone size and the V and J calls come from that table; the DNA yielded D and trimming. The sample records 99,000 or so clones, roughly 86% of which are singletons. 13% of the sample goes to the ten largest clones.

Each collaborating institution followed its own protocols to collect whole blood in K2EDTA tubes. Collaborator samples were shipped for TCRbeta analysis as frozen whole blood, isolated PBMCs, or DNA extracted from either sample type. Of note for this clone: The specificity of this receptor is unknown. No much larger clone exists at a distance of one base, and base qualities are not known.

Trimming removed 6 bases from V and 7 bases from J; the gene matches leave 5 bases unexplained. The cysteine opens and the phenylalanine closes a CDR3 of 15 amino acids. Just CDR3 DNA is preserved here, 45 bases in frame from base 1. CDR1 and CDR2, per the germline V gene, are MRHNA and SNTAGT. Paper-wide results and their limitations: Clinical and demographic metadata were provided uncurated, with the amount varying by source and participant.

The source of this sequence is an older woman in a cohort sampled during active or convalescent COVID-19. The specimen sequenced was peripheral blood. The sequence is built from TRBV6-4 and TRBJ2-1; TRBD2 matches 14 bases in the middle. The DNA sequence is as follows: TGTGCCAGCAGGCGACTAGCGGGGGGGCAAAATGAGCAGTTCTTC. Translated, it gives CASRRLAGGQNEQFF.